This paragraph covers one TCR beta chain sequence. The PCR ran on 60 Vbeta and 13 Jbeta primers. Assay used: immunoSEQ multiplex PCR; TCRdb lists only in-frame clones, some missing. Its table lists about 54,000 clones. This entry comes from a study of cytomegalovirus exposure and HLA in healthy donors. Germline V lookup: CDR1 KGHSH, CDR2 LQKENI. The ends lost 3 bases at V and 7 bases at J; junction bases unmatched: 9. The CDR3 sequence is 14 residues long. The chain combines TRBV18 with TRBJ2-7, with TRBD1 matching over 7 bases. Sample: PBMCs. The clonotype comes from a woman between 40 and 50 years old in good health and CMV-seronegative. The CDR3 coding sequence is TGTGCCAGCTCACCCCCGGGACAGTTTATGGAGCAGTACTTC. It codes for CASSPPGQFMEQYF. Full variable domain (remainder filled in from reference TRBV18 and TRBJ2-7): NAGVMQNPRHLVRRRGQEARLRCSPMKGHSHVYWYRQLPEEGLKFMVYLQKENIIDESGMPKERFSAEFPKEGPSILRIQQVVRGDSAAYFCASSPPGQFMEQYFGPGTRLTVT.